Listed below are T cell receptor beta chains from one sample, sequenced in a study of shared clonotypes between healthy human individuals. The assay was immunoSEQ multiplex PCR, and TCRdb's table has in-frame clones only and misses some. The sample includes about 2 million clones, just under 95% seen only once; the top ten take roughly 1.2%. Sequenced input: naive CD8+ T cells sorted from blood. Source of these receptors: a man younger than 35 in good health. CDR3s include the opening cysteine and the closing phenylalanine or tryptophan. A D gene is named only where the DNA matches it firmly. The listing skips clone size in some rows; elsewhere it reads once, few, many or a size class.

clone_size: -
j_call: TRBJ2-1
d_call: -
v_call: TRBV28
cdr3_length: 16
cdr3_nt: TGTGCCAGCAGTCTAAGGGGGGGGTACCGTAACAATGAGCAGTTCTTC
cdr3_aa: CASSLRGGYRNNEQFF

clone_size: once
j_call: TRBJ2-7
d_call: -
v_call: TRBV7-9
cdr3_length: 13
cdr3_nt: TGTGCCAGCAGCTCCCAGTCGTGGAGAGAGCAGTACTTC
cdr3_aa: CASSSQSWREQYF

clone_size: -
j_call: TRBJ2-3
d_call: -
v_call: TRBV5-4
cdr3_length: 11
cdr3_nt: TGTGCCAGCAGTCTAACAGATACGCAGTATTTT
cdr3_aa: CASSLTDTQYF

clone_size: -
j_call: TRBJ2-7
d_call: -
v_call: TRBV27
cdr3_length: 13
cdr3_nt: TGTGCCAGCAGTTTTGCGGGCGCCTACGAGCAGTACTTC
cdr3_aa: CASSFAGAYEQYF

clone_size: -
j_call: TRBJ2-2
d_call: -
v_call: TRBV9
cdr3_length: 15
cdr3_nt: TGTGCCAGCAGCGTAGGAGGGTCTAACACCGGGGAGCTGTTTTTT
cdr3_aa: CASSVGGSNTGELFF

clone_size: -
j_call: TRBJ1-5
d_call: -
v_call: TRBV28
cdr3_length: 15
cdr3_nt: TGTGCCAGCCGTGGAATAGGGGTTTTCAATCAGCCCCAGCATTTT
cdr3_aa: CASRGIGVFNQPQHF

clone_size: -
j_call: TRBJ2-1
d_call: -
v_call: TRBV27
cdr3_length: 17
cdr3_nt: TGTGCCAGCAGTTTAGGGGGATCGCGCGAGGCTGACAATGAGCAGTTCTTC
cdr3_aa: CASSLGGSREADNEQFF

clone_size: -
j_call: TRBJ1-2
d_call: -
v_call: TRBV27
cdr3_length: 12
cdr3_nt: TGTGCCAGCAGTCTACAGGGAAGTGGCTACACCTTC
cdr3_aa: CASSLQGSGYTF

clone_size: -
j_call: TRBJ2-5
d_call: TRBD1
v_call: TRBV5-6
cdr3_length: 14
cdr3_nt: TGTGCCAGCAGCTTAGGGACAGGGGAAGAGACCCAGTACTTC
cdr3_aa: CASSLGTGEETQYF

clone_size: -
j_call: TRBJ2-7
d_call: TRBD1
v_call: TRBV5-1
cdr3_length: 14
cdr3_nt: TGCGCCAGCAGCTCCGGGACAGGGTGGGACGAGCAGTACTTC
cdr3_aa: CASSSGTGWDEQYF